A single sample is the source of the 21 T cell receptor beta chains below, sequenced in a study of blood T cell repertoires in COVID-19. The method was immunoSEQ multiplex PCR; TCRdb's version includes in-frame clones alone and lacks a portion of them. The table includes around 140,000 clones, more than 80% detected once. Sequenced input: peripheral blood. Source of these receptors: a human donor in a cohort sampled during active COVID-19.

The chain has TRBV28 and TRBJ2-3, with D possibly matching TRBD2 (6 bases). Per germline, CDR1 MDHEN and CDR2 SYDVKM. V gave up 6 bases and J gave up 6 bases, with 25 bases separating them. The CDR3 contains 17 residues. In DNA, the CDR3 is TGTGCCAGCAGATCCACGGGACTTGGGCCCAAGACTGATACGCAGTATTTT. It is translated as CASRSTGLGPKTDTQYF.

The CDR3 coding sequence is TGTGCCAGCAGTTACTCCTCCCCGGACAGGGCGGGGGGCTACACCTTC. This gives the protein CASSYSSPDRAGGYTF. The chain couples TRBV6-5 to TRBJ1-2; 8 bases align to TRBD1. Germline-derived CDR1 and CDR2 are MNHEY and SVGAGI. Trimming removed 0 bases from V and 8 bases from J; junction bases left unmatched: 11. The CDR3 runs to 16 residues.

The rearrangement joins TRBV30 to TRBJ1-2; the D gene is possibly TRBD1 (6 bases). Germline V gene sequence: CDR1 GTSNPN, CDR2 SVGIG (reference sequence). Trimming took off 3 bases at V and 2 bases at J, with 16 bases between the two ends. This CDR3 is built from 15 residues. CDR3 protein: CAWSRGGEENYGYTF. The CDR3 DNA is TGTGCCTGGAGCCGAGGGGGGGAGGAGAACTATGGCTACACCTTC.

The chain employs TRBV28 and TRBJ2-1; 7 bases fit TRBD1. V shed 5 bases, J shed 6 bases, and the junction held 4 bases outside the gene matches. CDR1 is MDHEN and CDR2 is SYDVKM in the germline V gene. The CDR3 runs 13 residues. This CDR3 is CASSETGRNEQFF. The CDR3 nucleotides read TGTGCCAGCAGTGAGACAGGGCGCAATGAGCAGTTCTTC.

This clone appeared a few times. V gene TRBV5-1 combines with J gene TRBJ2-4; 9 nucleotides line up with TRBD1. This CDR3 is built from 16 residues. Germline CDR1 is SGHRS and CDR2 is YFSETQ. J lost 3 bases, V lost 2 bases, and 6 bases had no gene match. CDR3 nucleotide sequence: TGCGCCAGCAGCTTTGGGACAGGGTCGGGCAAAAACATTCAGTACTTC. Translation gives CASSFGTGSGKNIQYF. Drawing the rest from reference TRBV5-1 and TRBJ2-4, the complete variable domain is KAGVTQTPRYLIKTRGQQVTLSCSPISGHRSVSWYQQTPGQGLQFLFEYFSETQRNKGNFPGRFSGRQFSNSRSEMNVSTLELGDSALYLCASSFGTGSGKNIQYFGAGTRLSVL.

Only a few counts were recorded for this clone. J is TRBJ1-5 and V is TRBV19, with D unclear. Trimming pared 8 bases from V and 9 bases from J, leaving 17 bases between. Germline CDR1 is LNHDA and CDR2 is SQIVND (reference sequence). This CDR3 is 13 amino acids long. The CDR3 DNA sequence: TGTGCCAGTTCTGTCCCATCCTCGGGGCCCCAGCATTTT. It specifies CASSVPSSGPQHF.

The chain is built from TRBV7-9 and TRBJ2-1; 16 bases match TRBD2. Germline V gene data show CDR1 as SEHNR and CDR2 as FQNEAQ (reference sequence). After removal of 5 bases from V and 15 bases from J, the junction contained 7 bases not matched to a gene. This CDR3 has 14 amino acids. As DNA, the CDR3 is TGTGCCAGCAGCCCGGGACTAGCGGGAGGGGGACTGTTCTTC. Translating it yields CASSPGLAGGGLFF.

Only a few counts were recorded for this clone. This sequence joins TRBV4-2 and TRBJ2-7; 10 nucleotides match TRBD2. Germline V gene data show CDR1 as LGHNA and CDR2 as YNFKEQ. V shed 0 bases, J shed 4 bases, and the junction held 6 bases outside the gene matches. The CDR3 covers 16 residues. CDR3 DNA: TGTGCCAGCAGCCAAGATCAGGCTAGCGGGGGTTACGAGCAGTACTTC. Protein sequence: CASSQDQASGGYEQYF.

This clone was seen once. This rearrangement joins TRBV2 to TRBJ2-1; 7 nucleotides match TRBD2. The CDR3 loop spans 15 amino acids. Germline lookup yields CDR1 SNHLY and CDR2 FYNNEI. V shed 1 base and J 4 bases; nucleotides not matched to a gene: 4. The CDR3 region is CASSEEASGYNEQFF. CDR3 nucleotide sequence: TGTGCCAGCAGTGAAGAGGCTAGCGGTTACAATGAGCAGTTCTTC. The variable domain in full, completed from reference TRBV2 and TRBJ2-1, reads EPEVTQTPSHQVTQMGQEVILRCVPISNHLYFYWYRQILGQKVEFLVSFYNNEISEKSEIFDDQFSVERPDGSNFTLKIRSTKLEDSAMYFCASSEEASGYNEQFFGPGTRLTVL.

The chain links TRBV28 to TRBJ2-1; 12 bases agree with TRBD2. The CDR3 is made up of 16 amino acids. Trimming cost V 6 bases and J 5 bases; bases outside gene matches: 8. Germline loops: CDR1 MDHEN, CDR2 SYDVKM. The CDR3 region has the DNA TGTGCCAGCAGACTAGCGGGGGGCCCCTTCCACAATGAGCAGTTCTTC. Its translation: CASRLAGGPFHNEQFF. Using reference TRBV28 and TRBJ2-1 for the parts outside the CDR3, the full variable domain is DVKVTQSSRYLVKRTGEKVFLECVQDMDHENMFWYRQDPGLGLRLIYFSYDVKMKEKGDIPEGYSVSREKKERFSLILESASTNQTSMYLCASRLAGGPFHNEQFFGPGTRLTVL.

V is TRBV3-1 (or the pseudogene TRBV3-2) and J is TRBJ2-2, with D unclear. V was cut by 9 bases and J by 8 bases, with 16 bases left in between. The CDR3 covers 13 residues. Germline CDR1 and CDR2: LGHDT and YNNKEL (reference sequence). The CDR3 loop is CASATDRVGELFF. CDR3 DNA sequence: TGTGCCAGTGCAACTGATCGCGTAGGGGAGCTGTTTTTT.

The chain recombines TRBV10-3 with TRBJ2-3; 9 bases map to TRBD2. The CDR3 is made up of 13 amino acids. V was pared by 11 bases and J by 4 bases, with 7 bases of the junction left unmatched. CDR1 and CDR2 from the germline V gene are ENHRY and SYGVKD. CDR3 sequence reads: CAGGGGAADTQYF. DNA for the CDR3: TGTGCCGGGGGCGGGGGGGCGGCAGATACGCAGTATTTT.

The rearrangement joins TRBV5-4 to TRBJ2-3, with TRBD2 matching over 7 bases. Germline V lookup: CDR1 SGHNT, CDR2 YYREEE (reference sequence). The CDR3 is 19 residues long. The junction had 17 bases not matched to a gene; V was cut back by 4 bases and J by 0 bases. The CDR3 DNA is TGTGCCAGCAGCCCTAGTGGGCGCCCGTTGGGGGGGAGCACAGATACGCAGTATTTT. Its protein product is CASSPSGRPLGGSTDTQYF.

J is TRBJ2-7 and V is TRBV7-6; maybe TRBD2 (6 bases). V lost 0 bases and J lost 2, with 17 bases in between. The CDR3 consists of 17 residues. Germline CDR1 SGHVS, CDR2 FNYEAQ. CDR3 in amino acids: CASSLAGVGTLPYEQYV. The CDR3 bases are TGTGCCAGCAGCTTAGCGGGGGTGGGGACTCTCCCCTACGAGCAGTACGTC.

The CDR3 region has the DNA TGTGCCAGCAGCCTGAATTGGGCAGCCAAGGATGGCTACACCTTC. Its translation: CASSLNWAAKDGYTF. This rearrangement joins TRBV6-5 to TRBJ1-2, with D unclear. CDR3 length: 15 amino acids. Germline assignment: CDR1 MNHEY and CDR2 SVGAGI. V was shortened by 6 bases and J by 6 bases, with 20 bases between the two germline ends.

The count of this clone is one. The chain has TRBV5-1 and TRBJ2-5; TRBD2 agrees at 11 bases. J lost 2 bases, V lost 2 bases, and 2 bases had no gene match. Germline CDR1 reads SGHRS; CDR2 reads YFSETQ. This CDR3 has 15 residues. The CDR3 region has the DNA TGCGCCAGCAGCTTTAGCGGGAGGGGTCAAGAGACCCAGTACTTC. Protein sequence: CASSFSGRGQETQYF.

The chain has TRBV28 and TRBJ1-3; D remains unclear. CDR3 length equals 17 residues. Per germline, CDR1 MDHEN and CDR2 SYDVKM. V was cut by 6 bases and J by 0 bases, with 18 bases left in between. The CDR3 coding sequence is TGTGCCAGCAGACTAGAGGGTCCGAAGAGCTCTGGAAACACCATATATTTT. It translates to CASRLEGPKSSGNTIYF.

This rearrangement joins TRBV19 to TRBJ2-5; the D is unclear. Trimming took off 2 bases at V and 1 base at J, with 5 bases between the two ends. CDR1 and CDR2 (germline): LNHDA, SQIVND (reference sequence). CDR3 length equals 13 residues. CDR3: CASSILLQETQYF. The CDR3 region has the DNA TGTGCCAGTAGTATACTACTCCAAGAGACCCAGTACTTC.

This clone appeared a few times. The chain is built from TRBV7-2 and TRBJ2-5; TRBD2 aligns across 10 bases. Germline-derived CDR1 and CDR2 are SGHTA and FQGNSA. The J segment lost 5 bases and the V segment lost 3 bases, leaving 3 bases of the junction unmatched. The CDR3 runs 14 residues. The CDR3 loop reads CASSFELAGETQYF. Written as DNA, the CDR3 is TGTGCCAGCAGCTTCGAACTAGCGGGGGAGACCCAGTACTTC. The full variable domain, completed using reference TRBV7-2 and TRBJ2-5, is GAGVSQSPSNKVTEKGKDVELRCDPISGHTALYWYRQSLGQGLEFLIYFQGNSAPDKSGLPSDRFSAERTGGSVSTLTIQRTQQEDSAVYLCASSFELAGETQYFGPGTRLLVL.

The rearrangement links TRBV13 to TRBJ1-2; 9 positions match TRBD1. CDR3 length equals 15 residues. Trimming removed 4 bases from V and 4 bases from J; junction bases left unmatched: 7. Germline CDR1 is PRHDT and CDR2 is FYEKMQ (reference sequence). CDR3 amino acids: CASSSGQGTAYGYTF. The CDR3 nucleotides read TGTGCCAGCAGCTCGGGACAGGGAACCGCCTATGGCTACACCTTC.

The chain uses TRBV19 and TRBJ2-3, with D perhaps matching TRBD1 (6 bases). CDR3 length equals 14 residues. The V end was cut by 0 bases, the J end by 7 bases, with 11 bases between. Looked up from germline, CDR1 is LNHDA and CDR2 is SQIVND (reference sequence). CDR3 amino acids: CASSIEGTWNTQYF. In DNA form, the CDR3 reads TGTGCCAGTAGTATAGAGGGGACATGGAATACGCAGTATTTT.